These 11 T cell receptor beta chains share one sample of origin, sequenced in a study of blood T cell repertoires in COVID-19. The data were produced by immunoSEQ multiplex PCR, yet TCRdb's version contains in-frame clones alone and is incomplete. The sample contains a few hundred thousand clones, around 86% of which appear only once. Sequences were obtained from peripheral blood. The source is a human donor in a cohort sampled during active COVID-19.

V and J are TRBV19 and TRBJ2-6; D is ambiguous. This CDR3 is 16 amino acids long. Germline V lookup: CDR1 LNHDA, CDR2 SQIVND (reference sequence). The ends were cut back, 7 bases at V and 0 bases at J, with 13 bases in the middle. The CDR3 loop is CASNLYHTSGANVLTF. CDR3 nucleotides: TGTGCCAGTAACCTCTACCATACCTCTGGGGCCAACGTCCTGACTTTC.

The chain employs TRBV6-5 and TRBJ2-7, with a weak D call TRBD1 (5 bases). V was shortened by 7 bases and J by 1 base, with 17 bases between the two germline ends. Germline CDR1 is MNHEY and CDR2 is SVGAGI. CDR3 size: 15 residues. The DNA for the CDR3 is TGTGCCAGCAAAGTAGCAGGGCCCCTATCCTACGAGCAGTACTTC. This gives the protein CASKVAGPLSYEQYF.

J is TRBJ2-7 and V is TRBV6-5, with D maybe TRBD2 (7 bases). Germline lookup yields CDR1 MNHEY and CDR2 SVGAGI. The V gene lost 0 bases and the J gene lost 4 bases, with 10 bases spanning the gap. This CDR3 has 14 residues. The CDR3 DNA follows: TGTGCCAGCAGTTACTCCGGGGGGCAGTACGAGCAGTACTTC. Translating gives CASSYSGGQYEQYF.

This clone was seen only a few times. DNA for the CDR3: TGTGCCAGCAGTGCGGGCAGGGGAGGAAACACCATATATTTT. Its protein is CASSAGRGGNTIYF. The gene calls are TRBV2 and TRBJ1-3; possibly TRBD1 for D (6 bases). Germline CDR1 is SNHLY and CDR2 is FYNNEI. The CDR3 runs 14 residues. V was trimmed by 4 bases and J by 4 bases, leaving 11 bases between them.

The chain combines TRBV5-6 with TRBJ2-6; tentative D call: TRBD1 (6 bases). V lost 4 bases and J 3 bases, leaving 8 bases between the germline ends. CDR1 is SGHDT, CDR2 YYEEEE, per germline. The CDR3 is 14 residues long. CDR3 sequence reads: CASSIRGGANVLTF. DNA for the CDR3: TGTGCCAGCAGCATCAGGGGTGGGGCCAACGTCCTGACTTTC.

The chain links TRBV19 to TRBJ2-7, with 8 positions matching TRBD2. The CDR3 sequence is 16 residues long. V was clipped by 1 base and J by 3 bases; unmatched bases: 8. CDR1 LNHDA and CDR2 SQIVND come from the germline V gene (reference sequence). This chain's CDR3 is CASSIAASGSIYEQYF. In DNA, the CDR3 is TGTGCCAGTAGTATAGCAGCGAGCGGGAGTATCTACGAGCAGTACTTC.

In its sample, this clone was seen a few times. The rearrangement uses TRBV6-5 and TRBJ2-7, with 9 bases that match TRBD1. This CDR3 contains 13 residues. V was clipped by 6 bases and J by 5 bases; unmatched bases: 5. CDR1 is MNHEY, CDR2 SVGAGI, per germline. In DNA, the CDR3 is TGTGCCAGCAGGGGGACAGGGAGGGACGAGCAGTACTTC. Its protein is CASRGTGRDEQYF.

The rearrangement uses TRBV28 and TRBJ1-2; possibly TRBD1 for D (5 bases). Deletions cut 2 bases from V and 3 bases from J, with 13 bases between. The CDR3 has 15 amino acids. The germline CDR1 and CDR2 sequences are MDHEN and SYDVKM. Here the CDR3 DNA reads TGTGCCAGCAGTTTAATTCAGGGAGGGGACTATGGCTACACCTTC. This sequence encodes CASSLIQGGDYGYTF.

The chain combines TRBV7-3 with TRBJ1-6; D is undetermined. V gave up 1 base and J gave up 6 bases, with 7 bases separating them. This CDR3 contains 14 residues. CDR1 SGHTA and CDR2 FQGTGA come from the germline V gene. CDR3 amino acids: CASSLRGSNSPLHF. Here the CDR3 DNA reads TGTGCCAGCAGCTTAAGAGGGTCTAATTCACCCCTCCACTTT.

The chain is built from TRBV7-2 and TRBJ2-7; a possible D gene is TRBD2 (6 bases). CDR1 is SGHTA, CDR2 FQGNSA, per germline. The CDR3 runs 15 residues. V lost 5 bases, J lost 0 bases, and 14 bases lay in between. CDR3 amino acids: CASSRRDFSSYEQYF. The CDR3 DNA is TGTGCCAGCAGCCGGAGGGACTTCAGCTCCTACGAGCAGTACTTC.

The chain links TRBV28 to TRBJ1-6, with 10 bases aligning to TRBD1. CDR1 and CDR2 (germline): MDHEN, SYDVKM. The CDR3 is 15 amino acids. The V and J ends lost 8 bases and 3 bases, in that order; junction bases with no gene match: 4. The CDR3 protein is CASRTGGFYNSPLHF. DNA of the CDR3: TGTGCCAGCCGGACAGGGGGTTTCTATAATTCACCCCTCCACTTT. Supplemented by reference TRBV28 and TRBJ1-6, the full variable domain reads DVKVTQSSRYLVKRTGEKVFLECVQDMDHENMFWYRQDPGLGLRLIYFSYDVKMKEKGDIPEGYSVSREKKERFSLILESASTNQTSMYLCASRTGGFYNSPLHFGNGTRLTVT.